The rows below give T cell receptor beta chains drawn from one sample of a study of T cell responses to AZD1222 COVID-19 vaccine. Measured with immunoSEQ multiplex PCR; TCRdb has only the in-frame clones, and not every one. The table lists tens of thousands of clones, 85% to 90% of them singletons. Source: peripheral blood, taken 28 days after the second AZD1222 dose. These receptors came from an adult who received the AZD1222 COVID-19 vaccine. Each CDR3 is given with its conserved first and last residue. D genes are given only for firm matches. Clone size appears in some rows only: once, few, many, or a class for an expanded clone.

size,D,V,J,CDR3,DNA
.,.,TRBV7-2,TRBJ1-5,CASSLVGSISNQPQHF,TGTGCCAGCAGCTTAGTGGGGTCCATTAGCAATCAGCCCCAGCATTTT
once,.,TRBV6-5,TRBJ2-3,CASSYSIGTDTQYF,TGTGCCAGCAGTTACTCGATCGGCACAGATACGCAGTATTTT
.,TRBD2,TRBV9,TRBJ2-7,CASSARPGPLSGGEQYF,TGTGCCAGCAGCGCAAGACCGGGACCACTGTCGGGGGGCGAGCAGTACTTC
.,TRBD1,TRBV6-5,TRBJ1-1,CASRQGPSGAEAFF,TGTGCCAGCCGACAGGGGCCAAGCGGCGCTGAAGCTTTCTTT
.,.,TRBV9,TRBJ2-7,CASSVGGANSYEQYF,TGTGCCAGCAGCGTAGGGGGGGCGAACTCCTACGAGCAGTACTTC
.,.,TRBV11-2,TRBJ1-6,CASSLAAGAHSPLHF,TGTGCCAGCAGCCTGGCAGCCGGGGCCCATTCACCCCTCCACTTT
.,.,TRBV5-1,TRBJ2-3,CASSLGLAESDTQYF,TGCGCCAGCAGCTTGGGGCTAGCTGAGTCAGATACGCAGTATTTT
.,TRBD1,TRBV7-2,TRBJ1-6,CASRPTGVNSPLHF,TGTGCCAGCAGACCCACAGGGGTTAATTCACCCCTCCACTTT
.,.,TRBV19,TRBJ1-2,CASSERQPYGYTF,TGTGCCAGTAGTGAGAGACAGCCCTATGGCTACACCTTC
once,.,TRBV5-1,TRBJ2-2,CASSLGDAANTGELFF,TGCGCCAGCAGCCTCGGGGACGCTGCGAACACCGGGGAGCTGTTTTTT
.,TRBD1,TRBV13,TRBJ1-1,CASSSTGGAFF,TGTGCCAGCAGCTCAACAGGGGGAGCTTTCTTT
.,.,TRBV11-2,TRBJ1-1,CASSSLLGMNTEAFF,TGTGCCAGCAGCTCCTTGCTGGGGATGAACACTGAAGCTTTCTTT
.,TRBD2,TRBV30,TRBJ2-5,CAWRGLAGGWSQETQYF,TGTGCCTGGAGAGGTCTAGCGGGGGGCTGGAGCCAAGAGACCCAGTACTTC
.,TRBD1,TRBV11-2,TRBJ2-7,CASSRGGSREEQYF,TGTGCCAGCAGCAGAGGGGGCTCCAGGGAGGAGCAGTACTTC
.,TRBD1,TRBV5-1,TRBJ1-3,CASSLGVTGTGNTIYF,TGCGCCAGCAGCTTGGGGGTGACAGGGACTGGAAACACCATATATTTT
.,.,TRBV6-5,TRBJ1-3,CASSYGYSGNTIYF,TGTGCCAGCAGTTACGGATACTCTGGAAACACCATATATTTT
few,.,TRBV18,TRBJ2-1,CASSSRKQGFEQFF,TGTGCCAGCTCATCCCGAAAGCAGGGTTTTGAGCAGTTCTTC
.,.,TRBV7-9,TRBJ1-2,CASSLEGRRDYGYTF,TGTGCCAGCAGCTTAGAGGGACGACGGGACTATGGCTACACCTTC
.,.,TRBV21-1,TRBJ2-2,CASSKRDGPNTGELFF,TGTGCCAGCAGCAAGAGGGACGGACCGAACACCGGGGAGCTGTTTTTT
.,TRBD1,TRBV7-6,TRBJ1-4,CASSLAGQGLREKLFF,TGTGCCAGCAGCTTAGCGGGACAGGGGTTGCGGGAAAAACTGTTTTTT
.,.,TRBV7-2,TRBJ1-3,CASSPTGQRSKNTIYF,TGTGCCAGCAGCCCCACCGGACAGCGTTCAAAAAACACCATATATTTT
few,.,TRBV6-5,TRBJ1-2,CASSSFGYGYTF,TGTGCCAGCAGCTCGTTTGGCTATGGCTACACCTTC
.,.,TRBV11-2,TRBJ1-1,CASSLVRQAGGAEAFF,TGTGCCAGCAGCTTAGTGAGGCAGGCAGGTGGGGCTGAAGCTTTCTTT
.,TRBD1,TRBV18,TRBJ1-1,CASSPRQGDTEAFF,TGTGCCAGCTCACCTAGACAGGGAGATACTGAAGCTTTCTTT
.,.,TRBV3-1/TRBV3-2,TRBJ1-5,CASSQGGGSNQPQHF,TGTGCCAGCAGCCAAGGCGGCGGTAGCAATCAGCCCCAGCATTTT
.,.,TRBV4-1,TRBJ1-2,CASSQDRGTDYGYTF,TGCGCCAGCAGCCAAGACCGCGGGACGGACTATGGCTACACCTTC
.,.,TRBV20-1,TRBJ1-2,CSASNSNYGYTF,TGCAGTGCTAGTAACTCGAACTATGGCTACACCTTC
.,TRBD1,TRBV2,TRBJ1-5,CASSFDRGGNQPQHF,TGTGCCAGCAGTTTCGACAGGGGCGGCAATCAGCCCCAGCATTTT
.,TRBD2,TRBV12-5,TRBJ2-1,CASSTSGVYNEQFF,TGTGCTAGCTCGACTAGCGGGGTTTACAATGAGCAGTTCTTC
.,TRBD2,TRBV3-1/TRBV3-2,TRBJ2-5,CASSHRTSVETQYF,TGTGCCAGCAGCCACCGGACTAGCGTTGAGACCCAGTACTTC
.,TRBD1,TRBV4-2,TRBJ1-4,CASSRSNGPDREYEKLFF,TGTGCCAGCAGCCGATCAAACGGGCCGGACAGGGAGTATGAAAAACTGTTTTTT